Sequencing of this TCR beta chain was carried out in a study of early T cells in non-severe SARS-CoV-2 infection. Study in general: With bulk RNA from unsorted whole blood as input, sequencing yielded unpaired chains.

Germline trimming cut 6 bases from V and 8 bases from J; bases unmatched to any gene: 5. The CDR3 consists of 13 residues. Germline values: CDR1 MNHNY, CDR2 SVGAGI (reference sequence). This clonotype was recorded at least ten times. Individual cDNA molecules received unique molecular identifiers. Each CDR3 protein gets one entry after TCRdb re-called the 5' RACE reads with MiXCR. The top ten clones hold less than 6% of a sample with tens of thousands of distinct CDR3 sequences, about an eighth of them seen once. The sequenced material came from whole blood. The receptor comes from an adult who was a healthcare worker with PCR-confirmed SARS-CoV-2 infection or an uninfected control (not recorded which). The chain couples TRBV6-6 to TRBJ1-4, with TRBD1 identical over 8 bases. CDR3 DNA: TGTGCCAGCAGGGGACAGGAAGGGGAAAAACTGTTTTTT. Protein: CASRGQEGEKLFF.